This T cell receptor (beta chain) was identified in a study of OX40 agonist ivuxolimab in advanced cancers. On the study more broadly: Melanoma, hepatocellular carcinoma, head and neck or renal cell cancer occurred in dose-escalation patients.

TCRdb's table, derived via immunoSEQ multiplex PCR, lists solely in-frame clones and lacks some. The sample consists of roughly 48,000 clones, roughly 80% of them appearing once. Germline CDR1 is SGHNT and CDR2 is YENEEA. J was trimmed by 9 bases and V by 5 bases; bases with no gene match: 17. The CDR3 is made up of 19 amino acids. The chain combines TRBV11-3 with TRBJ2-1; 15 bases are shared with TRBD2. The sequenced sample was CD4+ or CD8+ T cells sorted from blood, obtained in a trial of the OX40 agonist ivuxolimab. The clonotype was recovered from an adult with an advanced solid tumor such as melanoma, head and neck, liver or kidney cancer. The CDR3 DNA sequence: TGTGCCAGCAGCCTTAGGACTAGCGGGAGGGTAGGGGACAGCGGTGAGCAGTTCTTC. Residues: CASSLRTSGRVGDSGEQFF.